The entry below gives a single T cell receptor beta chain sequence along with its context. The antigen is unknown. TCRdb recomputed calls from the RT-PCR reads with MiXCR, one row per CDR3 protein. The sample lists 550,000 to 600,000 distinct CDR3 sequences, about 12% occurring once. V was shortened by 5 bases and J by 1 base, with 11 bases between the two germline ends. CDR1 SGHTA and CDR2 FQGNSA come from the germline V gene. This CDR3 is 15 amino acids long. This entry is derived from a study of response to subunit inactivated influenza vaccine. Overall study results and limits: There was a suggestion from the authors that each seasonal influenza vaccination recruits few new T cells.

This sequence originates from a man in his fifties or sixties who received an inactivated influenza vaccine. The source material was PBMCs from blood, sampled on the day of vaccination. This chain uses TRBV7-2 with TRBJ2-2, with TRBD2 as a possible D gene (5 bases). CDR3 loop: CASSTQRRNTGELFF. In DNA form, the CDR3 reads TGTGCCAGCAGCACTCAGCGGAGGAACACCGGGGAGCTGTTTTTT.